The clone carrying this T cell receptor (beta chain) was picked up many times. Its antigen is undetermined. Amplified TCR beta CDR3 regions were obtained using RNA transcripts as template. After a first-round RT-PCR with HTBI primers, a second-round multiplex PCR was run. TCRdb reprocessed the multiplex PCR reads with MiXCR, giving one entry per CDR3 protein. Here the sample spans around 1.1 million distinct CDR3 sequences, about two fifths being singletons. Per the germline V gene, CDR1 is SGHAT and CDR2 is FQNNGV. V dropped 0 bases and J dropped 9 bases, with 9 bases sitting between them. The CDR3 has 12 residues. The sample originates from a study of Graves' ophthalmopathy and Graves' hyperthyroidism. Study context: Hyperthyroidism was considered stable when no ophthalmopathy appeared within 18 months of follow-up. Study-level points and caveats: Most expanded clonotypes from thyroid (those above 0.001 frequency) were also found in blood.

Participants with hyperthyroidism, aged 18 to 65, were newly diagnosed with under 2 months' duration. Sequencing was performed on peripheral blood or thyroid tissue (not recorded which). The clonotype originates from an adult man with Graves' hyperthyroidism. The J gene is TRBJ2-7, the V gene TRBV11-2; D is undetermined. The CDR3 spells CASSLDLAGQYF. For the CDR3, the DNA is TGTGCCAGCAGCTTAGATTTGGCAGGGCAGTACTTC.